The 13 T cell receptor beta chains listed next were all sequenced from one sample in a study of blood T cells in healthy people across ages. A J-beta primer mix and a sample-barcoded 5' primer were used in a second PCR of about 7 to 12 cycles. TCRdb used MiXCR to reprocess the 5' RACE reads, holding one entry per CDR3 protein. The data hold about 1.1 million distinct CDR3 sequences, with less than 45% observed a single time. The sample was blood. The receptor set was obtained from a man in his late teens or twenties in good health.

The chain links TRBV4-3 to TRBJ1-2, with TRBD1 matching 8 bases. The V gene's germline CDR1 is LGHNA and CDR2 YSLEER. There are 15 residues in the CDR3. J was trimmed by 5 bases and V by 4 bases; bases with no gene match: 9. The CDR3 loop reads CASSPRQGNPYGYTF. The DNA of the CDR3 is TGCGCCAGCAGCCCCAGACAGGGGAACCCATATGGCTACACCTTC.

The table lists this clonotype with a few counts. This chain connects TRBV7-9 to TRBJ2-1; no firm D call. Germline V gives CDR1 SEHNR, CDR2 FQNEAQ (reference sequence). V lost 0 bases and J 6 bases, leaving 12 bases between the germline ends. The CDR3 covers 15 residues. The CDR3 sequence: CASSLALDHPNEQFF. The CDR3 nucleotides read TGTGCCAGCAGCTTAGCGCTGGACCATCCCAATGAGCAGTTCTTC.

This clonotype was counted many times. CDR3 DNA: TGCGCCGGGCCCACAGGGGAGAAAAACACCGGGGAGCTGTTTTTT. As protein: CAGPTGEKNTGELFF. The chain has TRBV4-1 and TRBJ2-2; 7 bases match TRBD1. Germline V gene data show CDR1 as MGHRA and CDR2 as YSYEKL. The CDR3 consists of 15 residues. Unmatched junction bases numbered 11, after V lost 11 bases and J lost 2 bases.

The V gene is TRBV3-1, the J gene TRBJ2-1, with 11 bases identical to TRBD2. The DNA end favors TRBJ2-7, so the J call may be wrong. The CDR3 contains 16 residues. Germline V lookup: CDR1 LGHDT, CDR2 YNNKEL (reference sequence). CDR3 nucleotide sequence: TGTGCCAGCAGCCAGGGGACTAGCGGTATATACAATGAGCAGTACTTC. Amino acids: CASSQGTSGIYNEQYF.

V gene TRBV12-3 or TRBV12-4 combines with J gene TRBJ2-2; D is undetermined. V shed 7 bases and J shed 4 bases, with 19 bases lying between them. This CDR3 spans 16 amino acids. Written as DNA, the CDR3 is TGTGCCAGCACCCTTCAAGGAACCCTCGCCACCGGGGAGCTGTTTTTT. Protein sequence: CASTLQGTLATGELFF.

This chain links TRBV27 with TRBJ2-1, with TRBD2 identical over 13 bases. The germline gives CDR1 MNHEY, CDR2 SMNVEV (reference sequence). The V gene end was trimmed by 3 bases and the J gene end by 0 bases; junction bases not matched to a gene: 5. The CDR3 length is 18 residues. CDR3 sequence: CASSFPGTSGDSYNEQFF. CDR3 nucleotides: TGTGCCAGCAGTTTCCCGGGGACTAGCGGGGACTCCTACAATGAGCAGTTCTTC.

Here the CDR3 reads CASSRGDPNEKLFF. The CDR3 DNA follows: TGCGCCAGCAGCCGGGGGGACCCTAATGAAAAACTGTTTTTT. This chain uses TRBV4-1 with TRBJ1-4, with a tentative D call TRBD1 (5 bases). Germline lookup yields CDR1 MGHRA and CDR2 YSYEKL. CDR3 length: 14 amino acids. Deletions cut 4 bases from V and 3 bases from J, with 9 bases between.

The rearrangement uses TRBV25-1 and TRBJ1-2; 7 bases are a match to TRBD1. The CDR3 totals 11 residues. V gave up 8 bases and J gave up 8 bases; unmatched junction bases: 5. Germline V gene data show CDR1 as MGHDK and CDR2 as SYGVNS. Here the CDR3 reads CASLTGEGYTF. DNA for the CDR3: TGTGCCAGCCTTACAGGGGAAGGCTACACCTTC.

A few counts support this clonotype. The V and J genes are TRBV6-2 or TRBV6-3 and TRBJ1-6; TRBD1 is a possible D gene (6 bases). This CDR3 region has 16 residues. Germline CDR1 MNHEY, CDR2 SVGEGT. The V end lost 3 bases, the J end lost 15 bases, and 24 bases lay between the germline ends. The CDR3 here is CASSYSSGQGFFLLHF. In nucleotides, the CDR3 is TGTGCCAGCAGTTATAGCTCGGGACAAGGTTTTTTTCTCCTCCACTTT.

The chain employs TRBV2 and TRBJ1-2; a weak D match, TRBD1 (5 bases). From germline, CDR1 is SNHLY and CDR2 FYNNEI. There are 14 residues in the CDR3. Trimming stripped 6 bases from V and 3 bases from J, with 14 bases between. CDR3 in DNA: TGTGCCAGCAGGGGGGGGACCGGGGACTATGGCTACACCTTC. Amino acid sequence: CASRGGTGDYGYTF. The full variable domain, with the rest looked up from reference TRBV2 and TRBJ1-2, is EPEVTQTPSHQVTQMGQEVILRCVPISNHLYFYWYRQILGQKVEFLVSFYNNEISEKSEIFDDQFSVERPDGSNFTLKIRSTKLEDSAMYFCASRGGTGDYGYTFGSGTRLTVV.

This clonotype was detected a few times. The chain links TRBV27 to TRBJ1-5; no clear D. CDR3 size: 14 residues. V lost 4 bases, J lost 6 bases, and 13 bases lay in between. Germline values: CDR1 MNHEY, CDR2 SMNVEV (reference sequence). This CDR3 reads CASSWTVGSQPQHF. The CDR3 DNA follows: TGTGCCAGCAGTTGGACGGTGGGGAGTCAGCCCCAGCATTTT.

V usage is TRBV30 and J usage is TRBJ1-1, with a tentative D call TRBD1 (5 bases). Germline V gene lookup returns CDR1 GTSNPN and CDR2 SVGIG (reference sequence). The CDR3 consists of 15 residues. Trimming removed 2 bases from V and 0 bases from J, with 13 bases in between. CDR3 DNA sequence: TGTGCCTGGAGTCCTCTGGGGGTTATGAACACTGAAGCTTTCTTT. Protein sequence: CAWSPLGVMNTEAFF.

The V call is TRBV6-5, the J call TRBJ1-2; 7 positions match TRBD1. Germline CDR1 is MNHEY and CDR2 is SVGAGI. The CDR3 contains 12 residues. The trim removed 7 bases at V and 6 bases at J, leaving 5 bases unmatched. The CDR3 coding sequence is TGTGCCAGCACTGACAGGGTAGATGGCTACACCTTC. Amino acids: CASTDRVDGYTF.